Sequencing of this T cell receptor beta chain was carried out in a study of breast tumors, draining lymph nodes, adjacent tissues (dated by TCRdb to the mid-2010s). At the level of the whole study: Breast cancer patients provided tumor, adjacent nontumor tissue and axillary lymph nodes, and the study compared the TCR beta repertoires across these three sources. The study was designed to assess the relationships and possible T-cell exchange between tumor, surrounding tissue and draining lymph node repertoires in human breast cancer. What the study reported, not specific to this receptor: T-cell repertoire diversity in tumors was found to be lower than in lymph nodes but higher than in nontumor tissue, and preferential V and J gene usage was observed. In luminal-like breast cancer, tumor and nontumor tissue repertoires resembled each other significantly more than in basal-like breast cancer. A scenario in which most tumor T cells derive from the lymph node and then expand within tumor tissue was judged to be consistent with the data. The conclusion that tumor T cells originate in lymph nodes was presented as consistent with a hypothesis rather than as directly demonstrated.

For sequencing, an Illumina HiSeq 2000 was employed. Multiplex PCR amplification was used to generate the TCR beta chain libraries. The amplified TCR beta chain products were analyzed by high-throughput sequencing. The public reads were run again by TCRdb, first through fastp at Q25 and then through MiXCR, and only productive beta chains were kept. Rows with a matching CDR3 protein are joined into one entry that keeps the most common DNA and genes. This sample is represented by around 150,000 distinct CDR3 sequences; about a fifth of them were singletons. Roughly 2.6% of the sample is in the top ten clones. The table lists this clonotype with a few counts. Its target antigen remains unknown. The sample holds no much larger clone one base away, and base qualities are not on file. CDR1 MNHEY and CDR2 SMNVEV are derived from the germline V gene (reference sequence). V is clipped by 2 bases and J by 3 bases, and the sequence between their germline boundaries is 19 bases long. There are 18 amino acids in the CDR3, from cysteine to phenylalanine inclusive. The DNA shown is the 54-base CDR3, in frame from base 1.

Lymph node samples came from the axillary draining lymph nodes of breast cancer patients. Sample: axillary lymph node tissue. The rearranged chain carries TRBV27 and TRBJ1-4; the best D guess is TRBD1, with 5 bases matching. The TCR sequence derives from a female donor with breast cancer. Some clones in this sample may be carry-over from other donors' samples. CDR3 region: CASSLEGTGVWANEKLFF. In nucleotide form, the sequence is TGTGCCAGCAGTTTAGAGGGGACGGGAGTTTGGGCTAATGAAAAACTGTTTTTT.